The sample holds one count of the clone carrying this T cell receptor (beta chain). Its target is not known. PCR employed 60 Vbeta and 13 Jbeta primers. Using immunoSEQ multiplex PCR, the repertoire was profiled, and TCRdb retains in-frame clones only, with some absent. The sample holds under 150,000 clones, approximately 81% seen once. The data originate from a study of cytomegalovirus exposure and HLA in healthy donors. Study findings and constraints: A few V segments could not be told apart, such as TRBV6-2 and TRBV6-3, and were left out. Rarity marked most TCR sequences, yet some public TCRs occurred in many donors.

The CDR3 spans 17 residues. CDR1 is MGHRA, CDR2 YSYEKL, per germline. The genes are TRBV4-1 and TRBJ2-5; 7 bases line up with TRBD2. With the DNA end fitting TRBJ2-7 better, the J assignment may be wrong. The sample was PBMCs. The clonotype comes from a man aged 18 to 29 in good health and CMV-seronegative. The CDR3 DNA reads as TGCGCCAGCAGCCAGCCGGTAGGGGAGGGAAGCTCCTACGAGCAGTACTTC. Protein: CASSQPVGEGSSYEQYF.